This T cell receptor beta chain was sequenced during a study of T cell responses to AZD1222 COVID-19 vaccine. A remark on this clone: Its target is unknown.

Profiling relied on immunoSEQ multiplex PCR, and the TCRdb table lists in-frame clones only, not all of them. The table includes about 150,000 clones, 91% detected once. Study results and limitations: Donors were largely white British and mainly female; clonal diversity was possibly underestimated. Spike-specific TCR breadth and depth were elevated following two AZD1222 doses.

The germline gives CDR1 KGHSH, CDR2 LQKENI. J lost 0 bases, V lost 6 bases, and 6 bases had no gene match. The CDR3 contains 17 residues. V usage is TRBV18 and J usage is TRBJ2-1; TRBD2 aligns across 12 bases. The sequence was obtained from an adult in good health. The sample was peripheral blood, taken on day 0 of AZD1222 vaccination. As DNA, the CDR3 is TGTGCCAGCTCCCTTGCTAGCGGGAGGGACTCCTACAATGAGCAGTTCTTC. Its protein product is CASSLASGRDSYNEQFF.